This TCR beta chain was captured in a study of beta chain features in type 1 diabetes. Regarding the study as a whole: Any HLA effect on TCRB rearrangement was left unresolved by small sub-analyses. Insertion counts at VDJ junctions were lower in type 1 diabetes patients, who also showed more deletions there.

Sequencing targeted expressed TCRB transcripts, as all isolated RNA had been reverse transcribed. Profiled with immunoSEQ multiplex PCR; TCRdb holds only in-frame clones, not every one. The table lists 200,000 to 300,000 clones, 25% to 35% of them singletons. This clone was observed a few times. Its target is unknown. In all sorted populations, purity surpassed 95%. The TCR was taken from a man aged 25 to 40 in good health. The source material was central memory CD4+ T cells from blood.

CDR3 bases: TGTGCCAGCAGTTTTACTAGCGCCCGTTACACCGGGGAGCTGTTTTTT. The encoded protein is CASSFTSARYTGELFF. The chain recombines TRBV2 with TRBJ2-2, with 7 positions matching TRBD2. With 5 bases clipped from V and 3 bases from J, the junction kept 9 bases outside the gene matches. Germline assignment: CDR1 SNHLY and CDR2 FYNNEI. CDR3 length: 16 amino acids.